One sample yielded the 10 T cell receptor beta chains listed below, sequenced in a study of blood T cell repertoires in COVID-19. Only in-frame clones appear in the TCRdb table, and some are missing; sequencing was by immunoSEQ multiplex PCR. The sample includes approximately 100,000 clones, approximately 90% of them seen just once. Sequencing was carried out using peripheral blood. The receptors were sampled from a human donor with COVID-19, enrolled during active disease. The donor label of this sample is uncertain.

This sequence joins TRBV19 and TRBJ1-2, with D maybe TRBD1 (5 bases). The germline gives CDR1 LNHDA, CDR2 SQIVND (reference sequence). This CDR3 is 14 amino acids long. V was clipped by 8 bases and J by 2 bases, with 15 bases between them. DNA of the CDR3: TGTGCCAGTTGGACGGACACCCAGAACTATGGCTACACCTTC. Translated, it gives CASWTDTQNYGYTF.

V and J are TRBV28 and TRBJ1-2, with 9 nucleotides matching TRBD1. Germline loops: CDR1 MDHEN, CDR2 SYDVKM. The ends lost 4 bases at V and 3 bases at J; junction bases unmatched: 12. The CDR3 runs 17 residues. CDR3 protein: CASSSSDRGSRYYGYTF. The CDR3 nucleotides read TGTGCCAGCAGTTCTAGCGACAGGGGGTCTAGATACTATGGCTACACCTTC.

The DNA for the CDR3 is TGTGCCAGCAGTTATGGCGGGTTCTACACCGGGGAGCTGTTTTTT. Its translation is CASSYGGFYTGELFF. The chain has TRBV6-2 or TRBV6-3 and TRBJ2-2; maybe TRBD2 (5 bases). CDR1 is MNHEY and CDR2 is SVGEGT in the germline V gene. The CDR3 totals 15 residues. V lost 3 bases to trimming and J lost 3 bases, with 11 bases between them.

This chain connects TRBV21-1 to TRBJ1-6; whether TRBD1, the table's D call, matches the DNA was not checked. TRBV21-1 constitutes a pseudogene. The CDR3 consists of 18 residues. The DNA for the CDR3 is TGTGCCAGCAGCAAAGGGGTAGGGGCGTTAGCCTATAATTCACCCCTCCACTTT. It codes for CASSKGVGALAYNSPLHF.

The CDR3 is CASSRGHSSGNTEAFF. CDR3 nucleotide sequence: TGCGCCAGCAGCAGGGGACATTCCTCGGGGAACACTGAAGCTTTCTTT. The gene calls are TRBV5-1 and TRBJ1-1; D is possibly TRBD1 (6 bases). The CDR3 totals 16 residues. Per germline, CDR1 SGHRS and CDR2 YFSETQ. Trimming cost V 4 bases and J 1 base, with 17 bases left between them.

The CDR3 sequence: CAGGRGGTVCYEQYF. The CDR3 DNA reads TGTGCCGGAGGAAGAGGAGGGACCGTATGTTACGAGCAGTACTTC. This rearrangement joins TRBV7-9 to TRBJ2-7; maybe TRBD2 (6 bases). The CDR3 covers 15 residues. CDR1 is SEHNR and CDR2 is FQNEAQ in the germline V gene (reference sequence). Deletions cut 11 bases from V and 4 bases from J, with 24 bases between.

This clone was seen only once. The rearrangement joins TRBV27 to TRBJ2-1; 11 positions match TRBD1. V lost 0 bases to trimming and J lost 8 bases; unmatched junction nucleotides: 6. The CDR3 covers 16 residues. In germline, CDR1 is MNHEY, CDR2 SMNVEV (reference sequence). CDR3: CASSLSGTGGDDEQFF. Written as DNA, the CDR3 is TGTGCCAGCAGTTTATCAGGGACAGGGGGGGACGATGAGCAGTTCTTC.

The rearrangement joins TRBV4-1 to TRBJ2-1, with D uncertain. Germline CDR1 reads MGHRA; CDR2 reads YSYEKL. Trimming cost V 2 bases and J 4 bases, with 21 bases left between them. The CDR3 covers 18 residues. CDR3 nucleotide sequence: TGCGCCAGCAGCCAAACCCCCCTTAGGTCGCGGCGTTACAATGAGCAGTTCTTC. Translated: CASSQTPLRSRRYNEQFF.

The chain's CDR3 is CASSLGGQSWGPGEAFF. CDR3 coding DNA: TGCGCCAGCAGCTTGGGGGGACAGAGTTGGGGACCTGGGGAAGCTTTCTTT. V and J are TRBV5-1 and TRBJ1-1; 7 bases are a match to TRBD1. Trimming removed 0 bases from V and 8 bases from J; junction bases left unmatched: 16. Germline CDR1 SGHRS, CDR2 YFSETQ. CDR3 length: 17 amino acids. The variable domain in full, completed from reference TRBV5-1 and TRBJ1-1, reads KAGVTQTPRYLIKTRGQQVTLSCSPISGHRSVSWYQQTPGQGLQFLFEYFSETQRNKGNFPGRFSGRQFSNSRSEMNVSTLELGDSALYLCASSLGGQSWGPGEAFFGQGTRLTVV.

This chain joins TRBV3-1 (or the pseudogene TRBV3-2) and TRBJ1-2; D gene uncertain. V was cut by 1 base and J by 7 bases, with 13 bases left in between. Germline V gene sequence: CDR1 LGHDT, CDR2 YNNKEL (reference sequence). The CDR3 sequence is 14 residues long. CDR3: CASSQGRAARGYTF. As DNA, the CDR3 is TGTGCCAGCAGCCAAGGGAGGGCCGCTCGTGGCTACACCTTC.